This T cell receptor beta chain was captured by sequencing in a study of blood T cell repertoires in COVID-19. Study summary: Sources were T cells, B-cell-depleted T cells, or PBMCs; the material itself was cDNA or gDNA.

Germline CDR1 DFQATT, CDR2 SNEGSKA (reference sequence). V was pared by 4 bases and J by 2 bases, with 22 bases between. The CDR3 consists of 17 residues. Authors' data handling: For nucleated cells, counts were estimated from reference gene primer amplification. The table came from immunoSEQ multiplex PCR; TCRdb's copy has only in-frame clones and leaves some out. V and J calls and clone size are as listed in that table; D and trimming were resolved from the DNA. The sample holds tens of thousands of clones, 75% to 80% seen once. Sequencing input: peripheral blood. V and J are TRBV20-1 and TRBJ2-3; the D is unclear. The sequence was obtained from a man aged 65 to 79 with COVID-19, enrolled during active disease. CDR3 nucleotides: TGCAGTGCTACTGAACGCCCGACACCCCTGGTCACAGATACGCAGTATTTT. Translated, it gives CSATERPTPLVTDTQYF.